This T cell receptor (beta chain) was documented in a study of T cell responses to AZD1222 COVID-19 vaccine. General study findings and limits: No day 14 peak samples; only post-peak repertoires were characterized. Nearly half of spike-specific TCRs reportedly go after variant regions that carry no mutations. With dominance at 160-218 and 743-854, vaccine-associated CD4 TCRs spanned spike. Among the donors, most were white British and more were female, and clonal diversity was possibly underestimated.

This clone was seen only a few times. Its antigen is currently unknown. TCRdb's table, derived via immunoSEQ multiplex PCR, lists solely in-frame clones and lacks some. The table shows 150,000 or so clones, with about 91% occurring only once. With 7 bases clipped from V and 5 bases from J, the junction kept 10 bases outside the gene matches. CDR1 LNHDA and CDR2 SQIVND come from the germline V gene (reference sequence). This CDR3 comprises 16 residues. The V call is TRBV19, the J call TRBJ2-3; TRBD1 agrees at 12 bases. The specimen was peripheral blood, collected on day 0 of AZD1222 vaccination. This clonotype was sampled from an adult in good health. The CDR3 DNA follows: TGTGCCAGTAACCCCGGGACAGGGGGCTTCGGAGATACGCAGTATTTT. Its protein product is CASNPGTGGFGDTQYF.